This TCR beta chain appears in the sequencing data of a study of T cell repertoires in cytomegalovirus infection. At the level of the study: Both a matching HLA type and CMV infection were indicated by public TCR beta signatures.

TCRdb re-derived calls from the reads in MiXCR, one entry per CDR3 protein. The data show more than 50,000 distinct CDR3 sequences, around 33% seen once. To note about this clonotype: The antigen remains undetermined.

Sequencing was carried out using PBMCs, sequenced either directly or after in vitro stimulation (not recorded which). This TCR was sampled from a human donor in good health (CMV status not recorded). Some clones in this sample may be carry-over from other donors' samples.

As DNA, the CDR3 is TGTGCCAGCAGTTTAAACAGAAACTATGGCTACACCTTC. This translates into CASSLNRNYGYTF. The chain uses TRBV12-3 or TRBV12-4 and TRBJ1-2; D uncertain. Trimming removed 2 bases at V and 2 bases at J, with 6 bases between. The CDR3 is 13 amino acids.